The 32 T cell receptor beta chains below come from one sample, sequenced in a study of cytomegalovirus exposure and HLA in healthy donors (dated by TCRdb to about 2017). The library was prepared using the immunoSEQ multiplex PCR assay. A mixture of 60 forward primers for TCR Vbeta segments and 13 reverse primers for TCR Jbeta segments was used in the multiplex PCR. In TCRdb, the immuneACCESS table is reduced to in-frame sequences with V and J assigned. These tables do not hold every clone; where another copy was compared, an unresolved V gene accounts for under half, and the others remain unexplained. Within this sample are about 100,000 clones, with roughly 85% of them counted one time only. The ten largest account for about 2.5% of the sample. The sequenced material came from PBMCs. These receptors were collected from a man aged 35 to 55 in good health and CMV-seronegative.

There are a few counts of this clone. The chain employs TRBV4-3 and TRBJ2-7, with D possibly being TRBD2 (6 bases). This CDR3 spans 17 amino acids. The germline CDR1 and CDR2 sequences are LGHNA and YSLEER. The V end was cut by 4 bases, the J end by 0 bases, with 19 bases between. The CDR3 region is CASSPRWRVQGSYEQYF. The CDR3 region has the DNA TGCGCCAGCAGCCCCCGGTGGAGGGTCCAGGGCTCCTACGAGCAGTACTTC.

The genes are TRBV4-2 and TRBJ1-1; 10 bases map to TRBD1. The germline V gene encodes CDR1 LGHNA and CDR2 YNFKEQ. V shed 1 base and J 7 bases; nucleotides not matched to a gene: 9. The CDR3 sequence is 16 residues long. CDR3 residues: CASSQGGADRGFEAFF. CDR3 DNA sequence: TGTGCCAGCAGCCAAGGGGGGGCGGACAGGGGGTTTGAAGCTTTCTTT.

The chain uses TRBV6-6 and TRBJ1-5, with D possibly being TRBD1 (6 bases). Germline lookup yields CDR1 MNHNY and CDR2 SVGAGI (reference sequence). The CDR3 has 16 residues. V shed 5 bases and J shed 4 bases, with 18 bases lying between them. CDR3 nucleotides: TGTGCCAGCAGTAGGGGGGGGACGGTGAAAAATCAGCCCCAGCATTTT. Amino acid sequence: CASSRGGTVKNQPQHF.

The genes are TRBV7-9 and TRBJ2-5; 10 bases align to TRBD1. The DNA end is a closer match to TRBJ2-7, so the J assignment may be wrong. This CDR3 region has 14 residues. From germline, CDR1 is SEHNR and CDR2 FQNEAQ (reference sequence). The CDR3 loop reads CASSRGQGMDEQYF. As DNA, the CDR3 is TGTGCCAGCAGCCGGGGACAGGGGATGGACGAGCAGTACTTC.

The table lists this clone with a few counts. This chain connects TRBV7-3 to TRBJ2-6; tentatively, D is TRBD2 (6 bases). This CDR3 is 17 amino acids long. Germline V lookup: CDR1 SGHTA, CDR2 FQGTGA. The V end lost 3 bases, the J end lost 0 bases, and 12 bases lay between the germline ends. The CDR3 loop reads CASSFRESSSGANVLTF. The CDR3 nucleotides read TGTGCCAGCAGCTTTCGGGAGTCCTCCTCTGGGGCCAACGTCCTGACTTTC.

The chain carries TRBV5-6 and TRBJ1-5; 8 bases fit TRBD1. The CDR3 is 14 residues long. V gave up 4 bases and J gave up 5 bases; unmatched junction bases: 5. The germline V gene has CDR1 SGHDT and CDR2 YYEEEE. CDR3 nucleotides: TGTGCCAGCAGCCGGACAGGGTTGGATCAGCCCCAGCATTTT. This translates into CASSRTGLDQPQHF.

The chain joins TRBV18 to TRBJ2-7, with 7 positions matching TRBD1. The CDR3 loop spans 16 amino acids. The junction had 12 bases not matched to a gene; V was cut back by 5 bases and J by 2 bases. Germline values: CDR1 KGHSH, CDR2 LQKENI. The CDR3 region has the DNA TGTGCCAGCTCAACAACCCGGGACAGACCCACCTACGAGCAGTACTTC. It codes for CASSTTRDRPTYEQYF.

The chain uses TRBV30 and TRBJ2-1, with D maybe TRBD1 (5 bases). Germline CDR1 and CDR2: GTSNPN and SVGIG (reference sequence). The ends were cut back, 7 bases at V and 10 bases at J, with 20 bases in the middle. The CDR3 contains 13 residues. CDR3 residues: CASRQITGVEQFF. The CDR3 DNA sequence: TGTGCCTCAAGACAGATTACGGGTGTAGAGCAGTTCTTC.

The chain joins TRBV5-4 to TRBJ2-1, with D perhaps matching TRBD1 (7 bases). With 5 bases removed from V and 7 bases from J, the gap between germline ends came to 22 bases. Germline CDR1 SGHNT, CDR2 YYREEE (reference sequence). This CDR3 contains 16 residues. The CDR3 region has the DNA TGTGCCAGCAGGGGGGGACAGACGGGGACGCTTAATGAGCAGTTCTTC. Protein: CASRGGQTGTLNEQFF.

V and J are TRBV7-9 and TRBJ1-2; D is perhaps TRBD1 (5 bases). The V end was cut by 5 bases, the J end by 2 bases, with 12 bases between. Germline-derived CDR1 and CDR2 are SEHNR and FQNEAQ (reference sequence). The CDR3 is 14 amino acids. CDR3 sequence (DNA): TGTGCCAGCAGCCCGTCGGGGGGAAACTATGGCTACACCTTC. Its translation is CASSPSGGNYGYTF. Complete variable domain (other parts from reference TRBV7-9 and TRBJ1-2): DTGVSQNPRHKITKRGQNVTFRCDPISEHNRLYWYRQTLGQGPEFLTYFQNEAQLEKSRLLSDRFSAERPKGSFSTLEIQRTEQGDSAMYLCASSPSGGNYGYTFGSGTRLTVV.

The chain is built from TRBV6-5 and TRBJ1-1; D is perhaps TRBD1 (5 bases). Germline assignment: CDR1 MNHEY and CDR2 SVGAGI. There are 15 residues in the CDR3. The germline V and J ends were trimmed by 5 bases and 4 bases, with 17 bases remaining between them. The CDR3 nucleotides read TGTGCCAGCAGTCCCGGGGCGGGGACGTTCACTGAAGCTTTCTTT. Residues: CASSPGAGTFTEAFF.

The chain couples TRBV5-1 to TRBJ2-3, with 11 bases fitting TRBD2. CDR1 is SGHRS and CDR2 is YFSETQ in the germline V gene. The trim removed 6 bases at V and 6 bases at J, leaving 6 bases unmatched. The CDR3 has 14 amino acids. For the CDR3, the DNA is TGCGCCAGCAAACTAGCGGGGGACCTGGATACGCAGTATTTT. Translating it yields CASKLAGDLDTQYF. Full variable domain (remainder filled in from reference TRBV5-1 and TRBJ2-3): KAGVTQTPRYLIKTRGQQVTLSCSPISGHRSVSWYQQTPGQGLQFLFEYFSETQRNKGNFPGRFSGRQFSNSRSEMNVSTLELGDSALYLCASKLAGDLDTQYFGPGTRLTVL.

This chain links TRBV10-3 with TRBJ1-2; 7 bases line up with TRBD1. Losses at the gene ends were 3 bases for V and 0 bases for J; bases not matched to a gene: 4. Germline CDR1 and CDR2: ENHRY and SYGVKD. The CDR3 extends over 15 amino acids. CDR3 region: CAISDGDSSNYGYTF. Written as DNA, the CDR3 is TGTGCCATCAGTGATGGGGACAGCTCTAACTATGGCTACACCTTC.

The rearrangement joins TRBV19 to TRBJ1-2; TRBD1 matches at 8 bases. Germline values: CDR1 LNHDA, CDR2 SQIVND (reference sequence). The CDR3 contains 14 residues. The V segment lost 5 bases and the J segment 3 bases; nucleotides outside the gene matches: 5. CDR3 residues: CASSGQQGDYGYTF. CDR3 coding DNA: TGTGCCAGTAGTGGCCAACAGGGGGACTATGGCTACACCTTC.

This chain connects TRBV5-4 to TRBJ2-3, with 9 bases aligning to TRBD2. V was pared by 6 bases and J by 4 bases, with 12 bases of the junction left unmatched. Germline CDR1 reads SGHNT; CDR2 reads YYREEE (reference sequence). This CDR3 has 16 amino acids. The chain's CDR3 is CASNSFTAGGADTQYF. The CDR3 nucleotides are TGTGCCAGCAACTCCTTTACAGCGGGGGGAGCAGATACGCAGTATTTT.

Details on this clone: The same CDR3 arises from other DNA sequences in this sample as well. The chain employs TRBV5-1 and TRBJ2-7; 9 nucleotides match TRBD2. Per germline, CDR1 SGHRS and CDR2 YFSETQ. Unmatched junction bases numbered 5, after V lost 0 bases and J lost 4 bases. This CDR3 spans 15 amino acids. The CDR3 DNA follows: TGCGCCAGCAGCTTGGGTAGCGGGGGTGCTTACGAGCAGTACTTC. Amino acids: CASSLGSGGAYEQYF.

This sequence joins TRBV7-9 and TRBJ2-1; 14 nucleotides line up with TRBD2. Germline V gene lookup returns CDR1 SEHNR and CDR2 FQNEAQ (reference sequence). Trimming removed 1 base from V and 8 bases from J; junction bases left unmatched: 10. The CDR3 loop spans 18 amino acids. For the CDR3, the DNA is TGTGCCAGCAGCTTAGTCGAAGGACTAGCGGGGGGATCAGATGAGCAGTTCTTC. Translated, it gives CASSLVEGLAGGSDEQFF.

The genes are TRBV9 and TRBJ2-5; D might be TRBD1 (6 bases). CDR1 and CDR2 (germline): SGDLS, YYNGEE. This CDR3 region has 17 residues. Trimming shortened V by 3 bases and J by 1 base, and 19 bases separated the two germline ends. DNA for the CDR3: TGTGCCAGCAGCGCGTGGACAGCCGGCACCTTCCAAGAGACCCAGTACTTC. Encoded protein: CASSAWTAGTFQETQYF.

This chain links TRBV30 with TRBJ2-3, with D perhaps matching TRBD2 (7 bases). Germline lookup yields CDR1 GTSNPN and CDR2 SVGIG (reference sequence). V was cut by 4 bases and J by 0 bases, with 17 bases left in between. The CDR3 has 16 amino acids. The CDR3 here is CAWNRGGAASTDTQYF. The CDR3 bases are TGTGCCTGGAATCGTGGGGGGGCCGCAAGCACAGATACGCAGTATTTT.

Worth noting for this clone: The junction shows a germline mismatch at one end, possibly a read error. CDR3 loop: CASSLPQGSTF. CDR3 nucleotides: TGTGCCAGCAGCCTCCCTCAGGGCTCCACCTTC. The chain recombines TRBV13 with TRBJ1-2; a possible D gene is TRBD1 (5 bases). This CDR3 comprises 11 residues. Germline-derived CDR1 and CDR2 are PRHDT and FYEKMQ (reference sequence).

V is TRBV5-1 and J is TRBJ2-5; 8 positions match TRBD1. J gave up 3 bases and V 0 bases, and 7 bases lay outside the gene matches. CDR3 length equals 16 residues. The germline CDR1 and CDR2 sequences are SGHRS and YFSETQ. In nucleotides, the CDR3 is TGCGCCAGCAGCTTGGGGACACAGGGGGGAGAAGAGACCCAGTACTTC. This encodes CASSLGTQGGEETQYF. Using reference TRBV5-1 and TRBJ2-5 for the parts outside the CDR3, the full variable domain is KAGVTQTPRYLIKTRGQQVTLSCSPISGHRSVSWYQQTPGQGLQFLFEYFSETQRNKGNFPGRFSGRQFSNSRSEMNVSTLELGDSALYLCASSLGTQGGEETQYFGPGTRLLVL.

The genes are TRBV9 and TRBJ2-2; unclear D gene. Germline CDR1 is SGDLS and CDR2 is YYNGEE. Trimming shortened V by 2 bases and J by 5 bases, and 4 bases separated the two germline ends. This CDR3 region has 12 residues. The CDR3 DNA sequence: TGTGCCAGCAGCGTTCGGACCGGGGAGCTGTTTTTT. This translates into CASSVRTGELFF.

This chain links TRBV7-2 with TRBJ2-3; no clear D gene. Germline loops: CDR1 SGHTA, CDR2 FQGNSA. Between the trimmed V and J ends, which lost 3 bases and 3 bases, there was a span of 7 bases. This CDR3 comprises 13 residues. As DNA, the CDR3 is TGTGCCAGCAGCTTGGGCCAAACAGATACGCAGTATTTT. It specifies CASSLGQTDTQYF.

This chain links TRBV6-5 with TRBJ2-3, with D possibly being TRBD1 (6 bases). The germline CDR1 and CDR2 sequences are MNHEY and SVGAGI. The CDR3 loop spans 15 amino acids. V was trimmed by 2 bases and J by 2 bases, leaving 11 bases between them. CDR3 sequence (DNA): TGTGCCAGCAGTTACGGGCAGGGGCCCACAGATACGCAGTATTTT. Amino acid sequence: CASSYGQGPTDTQYF.

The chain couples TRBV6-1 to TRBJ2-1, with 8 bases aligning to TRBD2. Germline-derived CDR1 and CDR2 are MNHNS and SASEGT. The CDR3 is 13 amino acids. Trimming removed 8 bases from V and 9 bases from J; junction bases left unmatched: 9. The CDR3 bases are TGTGCCAGCGACGGGGGGGCCCTCGGTGAGCAGTTCTTC. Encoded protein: CASDGGALGEQFF.

The CDR3 coding sequence is TGTGCCAGCAGCGTAGCCTCAGCGGGGCCCTCTGGGGAGCAGTACTTC. It encodes CASSVASAGPSGEQYF. The V gene is TRBV9, the J gene TRBJ2-7, with 7 positions matching TRBD2. J gave up 7 bases and V 0 bases, and 13 bases lay outside the gene matches. The CDR3 totals 16 residues. The V gene's germline CDR1 is SGDLS and CDR2 YYNGEE.

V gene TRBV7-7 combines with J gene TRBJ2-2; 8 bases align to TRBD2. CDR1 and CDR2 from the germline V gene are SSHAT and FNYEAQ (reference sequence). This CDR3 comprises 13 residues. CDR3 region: CAILAENTGELFF. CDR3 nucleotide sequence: TGTGCTATACTAGCGGAGAACACCGGGGAGCTGTTTTTT.

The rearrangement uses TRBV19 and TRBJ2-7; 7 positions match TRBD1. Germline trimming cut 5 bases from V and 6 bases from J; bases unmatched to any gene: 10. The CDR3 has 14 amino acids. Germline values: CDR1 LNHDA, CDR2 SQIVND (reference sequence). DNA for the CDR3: TGTGCCAGTAGTTACGACAGGGACGACTGCGAGCAGTACTTC. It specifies CASSYDRDDCEQYF.

The CDR3 DNA reads TGTGCCAGCAGTGGACAGGGGGCGATCTACGAGCAGTACTTC. It specifies CASSGQGAIYEQYF. This chain connects TRBV7-9 to TRBJ2-7; 11 nucleotides agree with TRBD1. Germline-derived CDR1 and CDR2 are SEHNR and FQNEAQ (reference sequence). The junction had 4 bases not matched to a gene; V was cut back by 6 bases and J by 3 bases. The CDR3 contains 14 residues.

The CDR3 here is CASSGPATLGYTF. In nucleotides, the CDR3 is TGTGCCAGCAGTGGGCCAGCTACTCTGGGCTACACCTTC. The genes are TRBV6-5 and TRBJ1-2; no clear D gene. This CDR3 is built from 13 residues. V was shortened by 5 bases and J by 8 bases, with 15 bases between the two germline ends. CDR1 and CDR2 (germline): MNHEY, SVGAGI.

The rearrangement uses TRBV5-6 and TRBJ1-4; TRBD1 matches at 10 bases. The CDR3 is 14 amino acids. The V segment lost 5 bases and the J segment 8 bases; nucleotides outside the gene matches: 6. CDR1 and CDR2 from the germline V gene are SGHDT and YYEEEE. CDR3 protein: CASSWDRGDEKLFF. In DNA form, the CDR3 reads TGTGCCAGCAGTTGGGACAGGGGTGACGAAAAACTGTTTTTT.

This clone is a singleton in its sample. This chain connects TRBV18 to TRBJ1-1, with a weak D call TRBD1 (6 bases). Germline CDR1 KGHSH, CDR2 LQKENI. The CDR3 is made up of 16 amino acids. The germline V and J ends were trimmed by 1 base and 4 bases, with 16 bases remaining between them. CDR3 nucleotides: TGTGCCAGCTCACCACAGGGGGGGCGTATGACCACTGAAGCTTTCTTT. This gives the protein CASSPQGGRMTTEAFF. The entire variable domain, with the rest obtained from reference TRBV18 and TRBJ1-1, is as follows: NAGVMQNPRHLVRRRGQEARLRCSPMKGHSHVYWYRQLPEEGLKFMVYLQKENIIDESGMPKERFSAEFPKEGPSILRIQQVVRGDSAAYFCASSPQGGRMTTEAFFGQGTRLTVV.